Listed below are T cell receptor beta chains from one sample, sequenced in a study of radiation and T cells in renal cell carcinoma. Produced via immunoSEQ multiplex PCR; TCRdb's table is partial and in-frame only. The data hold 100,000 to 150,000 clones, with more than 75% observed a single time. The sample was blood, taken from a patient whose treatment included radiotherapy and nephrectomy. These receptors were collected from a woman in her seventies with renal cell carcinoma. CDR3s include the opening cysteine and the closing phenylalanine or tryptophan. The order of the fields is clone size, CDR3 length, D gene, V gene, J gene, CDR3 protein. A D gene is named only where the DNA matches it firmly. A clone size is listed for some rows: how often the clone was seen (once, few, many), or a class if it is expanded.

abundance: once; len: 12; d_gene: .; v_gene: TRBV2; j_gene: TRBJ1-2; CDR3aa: CASRGRNYGYTF
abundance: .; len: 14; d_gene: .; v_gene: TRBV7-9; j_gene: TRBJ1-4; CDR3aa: CASSVRSTNEKLFF
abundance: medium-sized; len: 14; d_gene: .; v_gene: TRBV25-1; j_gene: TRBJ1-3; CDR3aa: CASSEQGPGGTIYF
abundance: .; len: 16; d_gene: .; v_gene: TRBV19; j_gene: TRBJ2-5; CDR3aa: CASSISSSGLQETQYF
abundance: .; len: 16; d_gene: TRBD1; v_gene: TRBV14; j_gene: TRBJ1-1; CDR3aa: CASSQEVPDRDTEAFF
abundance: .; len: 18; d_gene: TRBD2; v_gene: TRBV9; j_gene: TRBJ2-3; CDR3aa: CASSPWGGGPPGADTQYF
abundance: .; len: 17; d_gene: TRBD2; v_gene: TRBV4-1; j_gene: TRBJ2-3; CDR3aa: CASSQDGSGGPRDTQYF
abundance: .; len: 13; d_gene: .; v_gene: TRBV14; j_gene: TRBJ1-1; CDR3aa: CASSGDYLTEAFF
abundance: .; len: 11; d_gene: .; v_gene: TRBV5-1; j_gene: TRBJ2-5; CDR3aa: CASSSRGTQYF
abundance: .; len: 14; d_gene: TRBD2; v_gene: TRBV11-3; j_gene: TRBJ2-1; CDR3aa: CASSPGGASDEQFF
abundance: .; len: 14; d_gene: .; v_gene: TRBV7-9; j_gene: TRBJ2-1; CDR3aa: CASSPGLLGNEQFF
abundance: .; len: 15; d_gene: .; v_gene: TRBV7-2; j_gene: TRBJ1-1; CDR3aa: CASSLAHSTDTEAFF
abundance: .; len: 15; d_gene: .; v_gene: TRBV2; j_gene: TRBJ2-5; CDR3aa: CARTGRKQGIETQYF
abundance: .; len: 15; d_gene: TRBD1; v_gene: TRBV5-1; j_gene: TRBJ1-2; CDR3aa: CASSSGQGVHYGYTF
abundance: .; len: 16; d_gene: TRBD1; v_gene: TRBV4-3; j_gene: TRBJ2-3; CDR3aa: CASSQVGGAGSDTQYF
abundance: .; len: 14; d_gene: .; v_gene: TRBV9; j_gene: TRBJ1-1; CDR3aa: CASSVGIIRTEAFF
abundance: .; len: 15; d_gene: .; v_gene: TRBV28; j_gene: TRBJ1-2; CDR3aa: CASSFSSTDNYGYTF
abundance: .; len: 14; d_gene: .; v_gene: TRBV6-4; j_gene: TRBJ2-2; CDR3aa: CASSEGLASGELFF
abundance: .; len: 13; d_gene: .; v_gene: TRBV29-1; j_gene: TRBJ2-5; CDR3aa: CSVDKGSGETQYF
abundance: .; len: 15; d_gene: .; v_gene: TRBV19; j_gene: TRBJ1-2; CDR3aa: CASSGLDKPNYGYTF
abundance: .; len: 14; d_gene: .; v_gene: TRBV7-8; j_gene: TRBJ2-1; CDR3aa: CASSLQISYNEQFF
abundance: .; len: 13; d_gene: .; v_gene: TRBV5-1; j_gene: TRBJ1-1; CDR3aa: CASSLTLNTEAFF
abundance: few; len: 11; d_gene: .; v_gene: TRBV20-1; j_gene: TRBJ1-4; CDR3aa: CSGKTNEKLFF
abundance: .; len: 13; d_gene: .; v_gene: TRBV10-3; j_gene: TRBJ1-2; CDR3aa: CAISETADYGYTF
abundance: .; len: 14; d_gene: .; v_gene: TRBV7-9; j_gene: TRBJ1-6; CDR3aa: CASTRQVRDSPLHF
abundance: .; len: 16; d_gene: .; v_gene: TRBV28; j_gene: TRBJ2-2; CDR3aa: CASSLPQGMNTGELFF
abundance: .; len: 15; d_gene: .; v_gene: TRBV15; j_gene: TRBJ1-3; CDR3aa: CATSRDRSNGNTIYF
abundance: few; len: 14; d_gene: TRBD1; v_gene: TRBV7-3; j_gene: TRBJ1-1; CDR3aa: CASSWGQGQAEAFF
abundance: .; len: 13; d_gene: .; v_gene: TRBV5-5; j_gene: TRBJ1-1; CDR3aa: CASSLGPNTEAFF
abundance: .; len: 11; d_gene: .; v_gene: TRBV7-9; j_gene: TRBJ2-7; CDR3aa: CASSGLNEQYF
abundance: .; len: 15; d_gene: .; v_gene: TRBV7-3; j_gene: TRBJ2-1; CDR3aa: CASTTGSGNYNEQFF
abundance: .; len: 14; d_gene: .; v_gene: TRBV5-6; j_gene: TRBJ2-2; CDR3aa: CASSLAGVAGELFF
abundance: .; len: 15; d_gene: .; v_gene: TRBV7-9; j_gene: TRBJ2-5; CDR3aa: CASSRAGLLQETQYF
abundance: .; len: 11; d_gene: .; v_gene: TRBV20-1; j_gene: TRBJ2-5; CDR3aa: CSALVGETQYF
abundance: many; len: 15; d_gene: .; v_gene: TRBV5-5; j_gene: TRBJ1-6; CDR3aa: CASSLGGPTGSPLHF
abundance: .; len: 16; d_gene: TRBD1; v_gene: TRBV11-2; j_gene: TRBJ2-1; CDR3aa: CASSSWDRGRDNEQFF
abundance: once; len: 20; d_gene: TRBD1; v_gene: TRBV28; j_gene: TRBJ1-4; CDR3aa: CASSLPGQPRRLATNEKLFF
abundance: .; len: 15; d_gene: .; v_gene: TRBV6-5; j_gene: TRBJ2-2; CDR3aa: CASSYSTPNTGELFF
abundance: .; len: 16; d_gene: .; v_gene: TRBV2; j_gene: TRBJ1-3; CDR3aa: CASRTPGGVLGNTIYF
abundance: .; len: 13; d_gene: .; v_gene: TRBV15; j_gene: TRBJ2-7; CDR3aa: CATSRGFLPEQYF
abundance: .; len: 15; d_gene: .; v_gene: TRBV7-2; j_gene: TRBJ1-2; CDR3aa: CASSLAGGTTYGYTF
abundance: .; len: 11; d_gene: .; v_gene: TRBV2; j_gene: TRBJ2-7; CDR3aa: CASSETIEQYF
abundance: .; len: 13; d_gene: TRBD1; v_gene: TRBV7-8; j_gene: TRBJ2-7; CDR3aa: CASKPGTAYEQYF
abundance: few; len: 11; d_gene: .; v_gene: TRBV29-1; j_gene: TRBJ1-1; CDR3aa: CSVRPNTEAFF
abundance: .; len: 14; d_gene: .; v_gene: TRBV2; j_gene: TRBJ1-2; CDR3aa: CASSYLGGGGGYTF
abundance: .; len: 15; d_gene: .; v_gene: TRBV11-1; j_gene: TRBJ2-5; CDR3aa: CASSFRRGPGETQYF
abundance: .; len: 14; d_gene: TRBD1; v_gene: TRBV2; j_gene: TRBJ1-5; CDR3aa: CASMIGTANQPQHF